This T cell receptor beta chain was documented in a study of cytomegalovirus exposure and HLA in healthy donors. The data were produced by immunoSEQ multiplex PCR, yet TCRdb's version contains in-frame clones alone and is incomplete. The table lists 300,000 to 400,000 clones, more than 80% of them singletons. Sequencing was performed on PBMCs. This receptor was taken from a woman aged 18-30 years in good health and CMV-seronegative.

CDR3 sequence: CASSGGDYIGTQYF. In nucleotides, the CDR3 is TGTGCCAGCAGTGGAGGGGACTATATCGGTACGCAGTATTTT. The V and J genes are TRBV2 and TRBJ2-3, with 7 bases fitting TRBD2. CDR3 length: 14 residues. V was pared by 4 bases and J by 8 bases, with 9 bases of the junction left unmatched. Germline V gene sequence: CDR1 SNHLY, CDR2 FYNNEI.